This T cell receptor beta chain is drawn from a study of CD8 T cells in Susac syndrome. Germline CDR1 LGHNT, CDR2 FRNRAP. The CDR3 is made up of 13 amino acids. V was pared by 5 bases and J by 1 base, with 8 bases between. RNA amounts of about 0.45 to 1 ug underwent reverse transcription with random hexamers. An immunoSEQ multiplex PCR amplified TCR beta CDR3 over 54 Vbeta and 13 Jbeta. TCRdb fed the immunoSEQ multiplex PCR reads into MiXCR, producing one record per CDR3 protein. Here the sample spans about 200,000 distinct CDR3 sequences, 90% to 95% being singletons. CD8+ and CD4+ blood T cells underwent TCR beta sequencing. Controls comprised healthy donors matched for age and sex. TEMRA cells were FACS-enriched and CD8+ and CD4+ T cells negatively isolated.

The TCR was taken from a human donor in good health. J is TRBJ1-1 and V is TRBV12-5; D not resolved. Sequencing was done on a sample of CD4+ T cells from PBMCs. The CDR3 DNA reads as TGTGCTAGTGGTCAAACACCGAACACTGAAGCTTTCTTT. Translation: CASGQTPNTEAFF.